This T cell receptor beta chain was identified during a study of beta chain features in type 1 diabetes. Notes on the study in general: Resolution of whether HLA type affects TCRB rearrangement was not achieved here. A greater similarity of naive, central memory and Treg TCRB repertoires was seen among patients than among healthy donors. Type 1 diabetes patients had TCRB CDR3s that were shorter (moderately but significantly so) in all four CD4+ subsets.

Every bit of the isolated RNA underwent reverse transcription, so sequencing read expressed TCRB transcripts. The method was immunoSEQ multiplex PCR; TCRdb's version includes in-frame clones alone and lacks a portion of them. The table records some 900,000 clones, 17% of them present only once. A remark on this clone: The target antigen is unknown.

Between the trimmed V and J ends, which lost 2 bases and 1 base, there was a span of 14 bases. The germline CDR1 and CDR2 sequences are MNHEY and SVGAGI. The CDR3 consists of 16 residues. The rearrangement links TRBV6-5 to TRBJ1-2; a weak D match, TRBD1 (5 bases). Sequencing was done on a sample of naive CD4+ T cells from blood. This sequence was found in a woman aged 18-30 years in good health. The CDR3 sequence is CASSYHPTGRNYGYTF. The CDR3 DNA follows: TGTGCCAGCAGTTACCATCCGACGGGACGTAACTATGGCTACACCTTC.